The clone carrying this T cell receptor beta chain has more than one count but fewer than ten. What it recognizes is unknown. After autologous stem cell transplantation all patients relapsed, and prior brentuximab vedotin exposure differed between cohorts. Trimming removed 5 bases from V and 2 bases from J; junction bases left unmatched: 6. Germline V gene lookup returns CDR1 MNHEY and CDR2 SMNVEV (reference sequence). This CDR3 comprises 14 residues. The repertoire was sequenced with immunoSEQ multiplex PCR; TCRdb's copy has only in-frame clones and lacks some. The table lists 70,000 to 85,000 clones, about 92% of them singletons. This sample is drawn from a study of PD-1 blockade in classical Hodgkin lymphoma. The overall study: Patients in the cohort were put on intravenous nivolumab, 3 mg/kg every 2 weeks.

Findings and caveats of the study: By cycle point C4D1, TCR diversity had risen significantly in CD4+ cells (but not CD8+ cells). Complete responders matched newly diagnosed patients in baseline diversity.

The sequence derives from a human donor with classical Hodgkin lymphoma. The sequenced sample was peripheral blood mononuclear cells (PBMCs), obtained at baseline. The genes are TRBV27 and TRBJ2-7; TRBD1 aligns across 7 bases. CDR3 residues: CASSPTTGPYEQYF. CDR3 coding DNA: TGTGCCAGCAGTCCCACGACAGGGCCCTACGAGCAGTACTTC.